This T cell receptor beta chain was recorded in a study of blood T cell repertoires in COVID-19. Study-wide background: Samples taken during acute and convalescent COVID-19 were collected in the United States, Italy and Spain. T cells, B-cell-depleted T cells, or PBMCs supplied cDNA or gDNA.

CDR3 length: 14 residues. The V gene's germline CDR1 is SNHLY and CDR2 FYNNEI. With 6 bases clipped from V and 8 bases from J, the junction kept 8 bases outside the gene matches. Per the original data handling: Amplification of reference gene primers was used by the study to estimate nucleated cell counts. Sequencing used immunoSEQ multiplex PCR; TCRdb keeps in-frame clones, though not all of them. V, J and clone size are those of that table, while D and trimming were read from the DNA. The sample lists fewer than 85,000 clones; 83% were seen once. What was sequenced was peripheral blood. The chain has TRBV2 and TRBJ1-4; TRBD1 agrees at 8 bases. This TCR derives from a woman between 55 and 75 years old with acute or convalescent COVID-19. Here the CDR3 reads CASRTDRGYEKLFF. As DNA, the CDR3 is TGTGCCAGCAGGACCGACAGGGGATACGAAAAACTGTTTTTT.